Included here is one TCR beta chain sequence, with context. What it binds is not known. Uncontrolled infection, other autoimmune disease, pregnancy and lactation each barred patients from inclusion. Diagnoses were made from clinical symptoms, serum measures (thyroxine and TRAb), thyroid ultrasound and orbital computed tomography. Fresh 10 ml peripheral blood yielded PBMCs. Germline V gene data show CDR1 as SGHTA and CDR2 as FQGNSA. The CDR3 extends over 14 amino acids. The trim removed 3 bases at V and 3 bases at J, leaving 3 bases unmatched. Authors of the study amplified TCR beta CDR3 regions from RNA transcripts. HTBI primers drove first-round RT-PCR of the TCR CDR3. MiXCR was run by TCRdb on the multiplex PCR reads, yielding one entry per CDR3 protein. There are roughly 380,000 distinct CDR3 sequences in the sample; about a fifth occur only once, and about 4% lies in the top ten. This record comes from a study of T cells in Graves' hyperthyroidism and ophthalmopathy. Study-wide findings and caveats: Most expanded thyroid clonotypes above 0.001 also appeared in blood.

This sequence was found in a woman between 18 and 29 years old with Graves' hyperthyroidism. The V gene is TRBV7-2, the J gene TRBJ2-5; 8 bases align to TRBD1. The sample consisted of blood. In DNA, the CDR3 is TGTGCCAGCAGCTTCTCAGGGGGCAAAGAGACCCAGTACTTC. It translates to CASSFSGGKETQYF. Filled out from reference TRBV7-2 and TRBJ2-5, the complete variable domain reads GAGVSQSPSNKVTEKGKDVELRCDPISGHTALYWYRQSLGQGLEFLIYFQGNSAPDKSGLPSDRFSAERTGGSVSTLTIQRTQQEDSAVYLCASSFSGGKETQYFGPGTRLLVL.